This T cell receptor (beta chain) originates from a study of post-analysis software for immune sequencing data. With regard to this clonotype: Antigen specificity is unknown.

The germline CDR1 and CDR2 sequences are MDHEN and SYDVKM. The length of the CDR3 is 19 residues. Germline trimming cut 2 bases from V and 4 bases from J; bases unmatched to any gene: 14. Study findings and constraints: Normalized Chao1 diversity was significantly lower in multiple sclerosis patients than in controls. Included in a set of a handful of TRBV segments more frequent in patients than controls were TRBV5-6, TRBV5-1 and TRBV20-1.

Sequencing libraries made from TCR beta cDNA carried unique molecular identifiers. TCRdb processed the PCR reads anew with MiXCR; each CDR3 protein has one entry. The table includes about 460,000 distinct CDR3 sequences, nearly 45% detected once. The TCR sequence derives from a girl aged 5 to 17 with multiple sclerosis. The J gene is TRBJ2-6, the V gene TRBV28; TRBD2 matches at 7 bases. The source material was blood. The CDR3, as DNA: TGTGCCAGCAGTTTAGGGAGGGGCGCGATTATAGTGGGGGCCAACGTCCTGACTTTC. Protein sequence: CASSLGRGAIIVGANVLTF.